Detailed here is one T cell receptor (beta chain). The V gene lost 8 bases and the J gene lost 4 bases, with 21 bases spanning the gap. Germline V gives CDR1 SGHTA, CDR2 FQGNSA. The CDR3 runs 15 residues. The data originate from a study of OX40 agonist ivuxolimab in advanced cancers. The method was immunoSEQ multiplex PCR; TCRdb's version includes in-frame clones alone and lacks a portion of them. Altogether tens of thousands of clones are present, about 88% being singletons, with the ten largest covering about 4%. The clonotype comes from an adult with an advanced solid tumor such as melanoma, head and neck, liver or kidney cancer. The chain joins TRBV7-2 to TRBJ2-7; D may match TRBD1 or TRBD2 (6 bases each). The sequences come from CD4+ or CD8+ T cells sorted from blood, collected in a trial of the OX40 agonist ivuxolimab. The chain's CDR3 is CASAVLGPGAYEQYF. The CDR3 DNA reads TGTGCCAGCGCTGTCCTCGGGCCGGGGGCTTACGAGCAGTACTTC.